The sequence of this T cell receptor (beta chain) was determined in a study of T cell responses to AZD1222 COVID-19 vaccine listed by TCRdb under 2021. Study-wide context: AZD1222 recipients whose second dose came at about 4 weeks and those whose second dose came at about 12 weeks were combined into one group, since spike-specific TCR depth and breadth did not differ between the two schedules. TCR sequencing was performed for about 250 trial participants, of whom some 200 were given two doses of AZD1222 and around 25 were given two doses of MenACWY control vaccine. Enrollment into the trials was organized by age into subgroups of 18-55, 56-69 and 70-plus years, and those subgroups contained roughly 140, 27 and 60 TCR-sequenced participants, respectively.

Sample time point, as interpreted from the label and publication: baseline before first vaccination. Vaccinee samples were obtained from the UK trials COV001 and COV002, which included a single-blind randomized controlled phase 2/3 trial of AZD1222 (ChAdOx1 nCoV-19) in healthy adults. For TCRbeta chain sequencing, PBMC samples were collected from trial participants at day 0 and at day 28 after the second dose. As encoded in the germline V gene, CDR1 is MNHEY while CDR2 is SVGAGI. The CDR3 spans 14 residues, from the cysteine through the phenylalanine. Of the read, only the CDR3 DNA is kept; its 42 bases are in frame from base 1. V sheds 6 bases and J sheds 8 bases, leaving 16 bases between their ends. The CDR3 regions of human TCRbeta chains were subjected to immunosequencing. Concerning the study's data processing: TCRs in the repertoires were compared against a reference library of SARS-CoV-2-specific TCRs that had been generated with the MIRA antigen-specificity platform. Breadth was defined as the fraction of unique TCRs that were SARS-CoV-2-associated, and depth was defined as the fraction of total T cells that were SARS-CoV-2-associated. Using the MIRA data, every spike-specific TCR was mapped to the spike region that the TCR reacted to and assigned to either a CD4 or a CD8 class. Log10-transformed breadth and depth values were compared by one-way ANOVA with Sidak's multiple comparisons tests. TCRdb carries this immuneACCESS record with in-frame sequences only. Its versions omit some clonotypes, under half of them owing to an unresolved V gene in the studies checked, with the rest unexplained. The V and J calls and clone size are taken from that table; D and trimming were inferred from the DNA. This sample has 130,000 or so clones in its table, and 86% of those were observed once. Clones ranked in the top ten supply approximately 12% of the sample.

Comments on this clone: The target of this receptor is not known. Within one base of it there is no much larger clone, and no base qualities were kept.

What the work shows at the level of the full study, not this receptor alone: In the small 56-69-year group, the increase in depth fell short of significance, most likely because of low power. After two AZD1222 doses, both the breadth and the depth of spike-specific TCRs were significantly higher than at day 0 and than in MenACWY recipients. Epitopes outside the regions mutated in the B.1.351 and B.1.1.7 variants were reportedly recognized by nearly half of the unique spike-specific TCRs. Because no day 14 peak-response samples were available, repertoires were characterized only after the peak T cell response. Vaccine-associated CD4 TCRs spanned the whole spike protein, with dominant responses in regions 160-218 and 743-854. Participants were mostly white British, with more females than males. The authors suggested clonal diversity may have been underestimated. Only five or six AZD1222 recipients were SARS-CoV-2 seropositive at baseline, limiting conclusions about previously exposed vaccinees.

Sequenced material: peripheral blood, taken on day 0 of AZD1222 vaccination. Rearrangement joined TRBV6-5 to TRBJ1-4, with no confident D gene call. This clonotype was obtained from an adult in good health. Here is the DNA: TGTGCCAGCAGCACAACCAGGCTTCGGGAAAAACTGTTTTTT. It specifies CASSTTRLREKLFF.